This T cell receptor (beta chain) was profiled in a study of T-cell reconstitution after alpha-beta-depleted transplantation in children. This clonotype has ten or more counts. This CDR3 comprises 17 residues. The germline V gene has CDR1 SGHRS and CDR2 YFSETQ. After removal of 0 bases from V and 2 bases from J, the junction contained 8 bases not matched to a gene. Preparation of the TCRbeta library involved a method that used unique molecular identifiers. TCRdb analysed the PCR reads with MiXCR anew, one entry per CDR3 protein. The sample shows about 610,000 distinct CDR3 sequences, about 11% of them seen only once.

This receptor was identified in a human donor who donated a stem cell graft to a child with acute myeloid leukemia. The chain recombines TRBV5-1 with TRBJ1-2; 9 bases fit TRBD1. Sequenced material: PBMCs from the stem cell graft donor, taken from the stem cell graft. The CDR3 bases are TGCGCCAGCAGCTTGGCAATCAGGACAGGGGCGAACTATGGCTACACCTTC. Its protein product is CASSLAIRTGANYGYTF.